The 13 T cell receptor beta chains below come from one sample, sequenced in a study of cytomegalovirus exposure and HLA in healthy donors. PCR employed 60 Vbeta and 13 Jbeta primers. Sequencing was performed with immunoSEQ multiplex PCR; in TCRdb, only in-frame clones are kept and a portion is missing. The sample has 150,000 to 200,000 clones, about 84% seen once. Sequences were obtained from PBMCs. All receptors come from a man between 18 and 29 years old in good health and CMV-seronegative.

This chain links TRBV6-1 with TRBJ1-1; 9 bases align to TRBD1. The CDR3 is 14 residues long. The germline gives CDR1 MNHNS, CDR2 SASEGT. The V and J ends lost 7 bases and 4 bases, in that order; junction bases with no gene match: 7. The CDR3 region is CASTTYRGPTEAFF. In DNA, the CDR3 is TGTGCCAGCACTACTTACAGGGGGCCCACTGAAGCTTTCTTT.

This clone was seen more than once but under ten times. This sequence joins TRBV7-9 and TRBJ1-1; TRBD1 is a possible D gene (6 bases). V was cut by 3 bases and J by 0 bases, with 8 bases left in between. Germline assignment: CDR1 SEHNR and CDR2 FQNEAQ (reference sequence). The length of the CDR3 is 14 residues. CDR3 nucleotides: TGTGCCAGCAGCTTCGACAGGATGAACACTGAAGCTTTCTTT. Protein sequence: CASSFDRMNTEAFF. The variable domain in full, with the rest retrieved from reference TRBV7-9 and TRBJ1-1, is DTGVSQNPRHKITKRGQNVTFRCDPISEHNRLYWYRQTLGQGPEFLTYFQNEAQLEKSRLLSDRFSAERPKGSFSTLEIQRTEQGDSAMYLCASSFDRMNTEAFFGQGTRLTVV.

The V gene is TRBV7-9, the J gene TRBJ2-1; 10 bases are a match to TRBD1. In germline, CDR1 is SEHNR, CDR2 FQNEAQ (reference sequence). The CDR3 is made up of 19 amino acids. Trimming cost V 5 bases and J 0 bases; bases outside gene matches: 13. The CDR3 nucleotides are TGTGCCAGCAGCCGCAGAGGGACAGGGGCCGCGAGCTCCTACAATGAGCAGTTCTTC. It is translated as CASSRRGTGAASSYNEQFF.

This chain connects TRBV28 to TRBJ1-5; 7 bases line up with TRBD1. The V segment lost 3 bases and the J segment 1 base; nucleotides outside the gene matches: 3. The length of the CDR3 is 15 residues. In germline, CDR1 is MDHEN, CDR2 SYDVKM. CDR3 sequence: CASSFGTASNQPQHF. DNA for the CDR3: TGTGCCAGCAGTTTTGGGACAGCGAGCAATCAGCCCCAGCATTTT.

This rearrangement joins TRBV7-8 to TRBJ2-1; TRBD1 aligns across 7 bases. V gave up 3 bases and J gave up 4 bases; unmatched junction bases: 18. This CDR3 is built from 19 residues. The germline CDR1 and CDR2 sequences are SGHVS and FQNEAQ. CDR3 nucleotides: TGTGCCAGCAGCTTGGACTTAACCGCTGCCGGGACAGAGTACAATGAGCAGTTCTTC. Translation: CASSLDLTAAGTEYNEQFF.

The genes are TRBV28 and TRBJ1-3; no definite D call. CDR1 is MDHEN and CDR2 is SYDVKM in the germline V gene. The V end was cut by 6 bases, the J end by 0 bases, with 15 bases between. This CDR3 contains 16 residues. CDR3 DNA: TGTGCCAGCAGGCCCACTTGGGCCAACTCTGGAAACACCATATATTTT. Its protein is CASRPTWANSGNTIYF. The variable domain in full, with the rest retrieved from reference TRBV28 and TRBJ1-3, is DVKVTQSSRYLVKRTGEKVFLECVQDMDHENMFWYRQDPGLGLRLIYFSYDVKMKEKGDIPEGYSVSREKKERFSLILESASTNQTSMYLCASRPTWANSGNTIYFGEGSWLTVV.

The table lists this clone with a few counts. The V gene is TRBV11-2, the J gene TRBJ1-4, with D maybe TRBD1 (6 bases). CDR1 is SGHAT, CDR2 FQNNGV, per germline. CDR3 length: 15 amino acids. V dropped 0 bases and J dropped 5 bases, with 10 bases sitting between them. The CDR3 sequence is CASSLEWGGNEKLFF. The CDR3 bases are TGTGCCAGCAGCTTAGAATGGGGGGGCAATGAAAAACTGTTTTTT.

The chain has TRBV5-1 and TRBJ2-1; 9 nucleotides match TRBD2. V trimming: 8 bases; J trimming: 3 bases; junction bases outside the gene matches: 6. Looked up from germline, CDR1 is SGHRS and CDR2 is YFSETQ. There are 14 residues in the CDR3. As DNA, the CDR3 is TGCGCCAGTCAAGCGGGAGGAGGCTACAATGAGCAGTTCTTC. Translation: CASQAGGGYNEQFF.

The V call is TRBV7-8, the J call TRBJ2-7, with 8 bases lining up with TRBD2. CDR3 length: 16 residues. V lost 1 base and J lost 3; bases outside the gene matches: 8. Germline CDR1 reads SGHVS; CDR2 reads FQNEAQ. The CDR3 DNA sequence: TGTGCCAGCAGCTTAGTAGCGGGGTCCCACCGCTACGAGCAGTACTTC. Translated: CASSLVAGSHRYEQYF.

The J gene is TRBJ1-2, the V gene TRBV7-8, with D perhaps matching TRBD1 (5 bases). CDR3 length: 14 amino acids. Trimming took 1 base from V and 4 from J, leaving 10 bases between them. Germline V lookup: CDR1 SGHVS, CDR2 FQNEAQ. CDR3 in DNA: TGTGCCAGCAGCTTAGTGCAGGGAGGCTATGGCTACACCTTC. This gives the protein CASSLVQGGYGYTF.

The rearrangement joins TRBV13 to TRBJ2-1; 13 bases are a match to TRBD2. Germline CDR1 PRHDT, CDR2 FYEKMQ (reference sequence). V lost 5 bases, J lost 5 bases, and 3 bases stayed unmatched. The CDR3 sequence is 15 residues long. The DNA of the CDR3 is TGTGCCAGCAGCCCGGGACTAGCGGGGAACAATGAGCAGTTCTTC. Encoded protein: CASSPGLAGNNEQFF. Looking up the rest from reference TRBV13 and TRBJ2-1 gives the full variable domain: AAGVIQSPRHLIKEKRETATLKCYPIPRHDTVYWYQQGPGQDPQFLISFYEKMQSDKGSIPDRFSAQQFSDYHSELNMSSLELGDSALYFCASSPGLAGNNEQFFGPGTRLTVL.

This clone was detected only a few times. In the same sample, other DNA sequences code for this CDR3. The rearrangement joins TRBV5-6 to TRBJ2-5; D might be TRBD2 (6 bases). Germline CDR1 reads SGHDT; CDR2 reads YYEEEE. The CDR3 is made up of 16 amino acids. V lost 2 bases and J lost 5, with 19 bases in between. The CDR3 sequence: CASSFRGGISFETQYF. The CDR3 coding sequence is TGTGCCAGCAGCTTTAGGGGCGGGATAAGCTTCGAGACCCAGTACTTC.

The chain combines TRBV5-1 with TRBJ1-3; D unresolved. Trimming cost V 2 bases and J 2 bases, with 14 bases left between them. This CDR3 comprises 16 residues. The germline V gene has CDR1 SGHRS and CDR2 YFSETQ. CDR3 nucleotides: TGCGCCAGCAGCTTTGGGAGCGGGGTAACTGGAAACACCATATATTTT. It is translated as CASSFGSGVTGNTIYF. Filled out from reference TRBV5-1 and TRBJ1-3, the complete variable domain reads KAGVTQTPRYLIKTRGQQVTLSCSPISGHRSVSWYQQTPGQGLQFLFEYFSETQRNKGNFPGRFSGRQFSNSRSEMNVSTLELGDSALYLCASSFGSGVTGNTIYFGEGSWLTVV.